This T cell receptor (beta chain) was identified during a study of early T cells in non-severe SARS-CoV-2 infection. The wider study: The sequenced material was bulk RNA from unsorted whole blood, and its chains were unpaired. General study points: Lookups in VDJdb leaned toward anti-spike CD8 responses and missed private and CD4 specificities.

This clonotype was detected only once. Its antigen remains unknown. This could be a read error, since a much larger clone is one nucleotide away. Germline assignment: CDR1 SGHAT and CDR2 FQNNGV. The CDR3 is 18 residues long. TCRdb recomputed calls from the 5' RACE reads with MiXCR, one row per CDR3 protein. This table has tens of thousands of distinct CDR3 sequences, about 9.5% appearing once. V is TRBV11-2 and J is TRBJ2-1, with D perhaps matching TRBD2 (7 bases). Sequences were derived from whole blood, sampled at baseline. The sequence was collected from an adult who was a healthcare worker with PCR-confirmed SARS-CoV-2 infection or an uninfected control (not recorded which). The CDR3 sequence: CASRPGALRGSSYNEQSF. CDR3 bases: TGTGCCAGCAGACCAGGGGCTCTGCGGGGGTCATCCTACAATGAGCAGTCCTTC.